This TCR beta chain was identified during a study of blood T cell repertoires in COVID-19. V was clipped by 1 base and J by 0 bases; unmatched bases: 2. Germline V CDR1 and CDR2: MGHRA, YSYEKL. This CDR3 is built from 16 residues. This clone was recorded once. As handled by the study authors: Reference gene primer amplification yielded estimated nucleated cell counts. Data came from immunoSEQ multiplex PCR; TCRdb stores just in-frame clones and leaves some out. Clone size and V and J calls were adopted from that table, with D and trimming inferred from the DNA. The sample has hundreds of thousands of clones, more than 75% seen once.

The receptor was isolated from a woman in her forties or fifties with COVID-19, enrolled during active disease. The sequenced sample was peripheral blood. V gene TRBV4-1 combines with J gene TRBJ2-2, with 7 nucleotides matching TRBD2. DNA for the CDR3: TGCGCCAGCAGCCAAGTCAGCGGGACGAACACCGGGGAGCTGTTTTTT. Residues: CASSQVSGTNTGELFF.